Each of the 18 T cell receptor beta chains below was sequenced from the same sample in a study of blood T cell repertoires in COVID-19 (dated by TCRdb to 2020 to 2021). The library was produced with the immunoSEQ multiplex PCR assay. This is the immuneACCESS table as TCRdb keeps it, with only in-frame sequences that have V and J called. A part of the clones is gone; compared with another copy, unresolved V genes explain less than half, and the rest is unexplained. Counted in this sample were tens of thousands of clones; over 70% of them appeared once. The ten most abundant clones make up roughly 5.6% of the sample. Sequenced: peripheral blood. These receptors were collected from a man between 45 and 60 years old with active COVID-19.

The V gene is TRBV11-3, the J gene TRBJ2-1; 10 bases agree with TRBD2. The germline CDR1 and CDR2 sequences are SGHNT and YENEEA. V lost 0 bases and J lost 5; bases outside the gene matches: 1. The CDR3 runs to 15 residues. CDR3 in amino acids: CASSLEGTSDNEQFF. In DNA, the CDR3 is TGTGCCAGCAGCTTAGAAGGGACTAGCGACAATGAGCAGTTCTTC.

The rearrangement joins TRBV7-2 to TRBJ2-7; TRBD2 agrees at 11 bases. The CDR3 totals 15 residues. V gave up 5 bases and J gave up 3 bases; unmatched junction bases: 6. Germline CDR1 SGHTA, CDR2 FQGNSA. As DNA, the CDR3 is TGTGCCAGCAGCCTCAGACTAGCGGGGAACTACGAGCAGTACTTC. Protein sequence: CASSLRLAGNYEQYF.

J is TRBJ2-7 and V is TRBV11-3, with D possibly matching TRBD2 (5 bases). In germline, CDR1 is SGHNT, CDR2 YENEEA. The CDR3 totals 13 residues. V shed 6 bases and J shed 7 bases, with 16 bases lying between them. This CDR3 reads CASSYQEGREQYF. CDR3 nucleotide sequence: TGTGCCAGCAGTTATCAAGAGGGCCGGGAGCAGTACTTC.

The V and J genes are TRBV20-1 and TRBJ2-1; D unclear. The CDR3 is made up of 11 amino acids. Trimming took 2 bases from V and 9 from J, leaving 8 bases between them. CDR1 and CDR2 (germline): DFQATT, SNEGSKA (reference sequence). The CDR3 spells CSARPVSEQFF. For the CDR3, the DNA is TGCAGTGCTAGACCAGTCAGTGAGCAGTTCTTC.

The chain is built from TRBV30 and TRBJ1-2; a possible D gene is TRBD1 (5 bases). The CDR3 consists of 13 residues. The V end lost 3 bases, the J end lost 8 bases, and 16 bases lay between the germline ends. Germline V gene lookup returns CDR1 GTSNPN and CDR2 SVGIG (reference sequence). The CDR3 nucleotides read TGTGCCTGGAGCTCACCAGGAGGGGTCGGCTACACCTTC. This codes for CAWSSPGGVGYTF.

The V and J genes are TRBV7-2 and TRBJ2-7, with 9 bases aligning to TRBD1. The CDR3 has 14 residues. V lost 3 bases, J lost 9 bases, and 9 bases stayed unmatched. Germline V lookup: CDR1 SGHTA, CDR2 FQGNSA. This chain's CDR3 is CASSFGDRALGQYF. The CDR3 DNA reads as TGTGCCAGCAGCTTCGGGGACAGGGCCTTGGGGCAGTACTTC.

J is TRBJ2-1 and V is TRBV7-9; 9 positions agree with TRBD2. V lost 5 bases, J lost 6 bases, and 5 bases stayed unmatched. The CDR3 consists of 14 residues. Germline loops: CDR1 SEHNR, CDR2 FQNEAQ (reference sequence). The CDR3 sequence: CASSPRGGPNEQFF. DNA of the CDR3: TGTGCCAGCAGCCCGCGGGGGGGCCCCAATGAGCAGTTCTTC.

For this clone: In the same sample, other DNA sequences code for this CDR3. The rearrangement joins TRBV6-5 to TRBJ2-5, with 7 positions matching TRBD2. Trimming cost V 2 bases and J 1 base; bases outside gene matches: 1. The CDR3 runs to 14 residues. Germline V lookup: CDR1 MNHEY, CDR2 SVGAGI. The CDR3 loop is CASSYGGGQETQYF. CDR3 DNA sequence: TGTGCCAGCAGTTACGGGGGGGGCCAAGAGACCCAGTACTTC.

This chain uses TRBV29-1 with TRBJ2-1; D call uncertain. The CDR3 spans 11 residues. Trimming took off 4 bases at V and 8 bases at J, with 9 bases between the two ends. Germline V gives CDR1 SQVTM, CDR2 ANQGSEA. For the CDR3, the DNA is TGCAGCGTTGGGCGGTCGGATGAGCAGTTCTTC. Its translation is CSVGRSDEQFF.

The chain recombines TRBV5-5 with TRBJ2-4; 8 nucleotides match TRBD2. The CDR3 extends over 15 amino acids. With 6 bases clipped from V and 0 bases from J, the junction kept 5 bases outside the gene matches. Germline V lookup: CDR1 SGHKS, CDR2 YYEKEE (reference sequence). The DNA for the CDR3 is TGTGCCAGCATGCGGGGGGACTCAGCCAAAAACATTCAGTACTTC. Protein: CASMRGDSAKNIQYF.

The chain combines TRBV12-3 or TRBV12-4 with TRBJ1-1; 9 nucleotides match TRBD1. The CDR3 spans 13 residues. The V segment lost 6 bases and the J segment 5 bases; nucleotides outside the gene matches: 4. CDR3 loop: CASSGQGKTEAFF. CDR3 DNA: TGTGCCAGCAGCGGACAGGGGAAGACTGAAGCTTTCTTT.

The genes are TRBV28 and TRBJ2-7, with a weak D call TRBD1 (6 bases). The V end lost 1 base, the J end lost 5 bases, and 9 bases lay between the germline ends. In germline, CDR1 is MDHEN, CDR2 SYDVKM. This CDR3 contains 13 residues. The CDR3 is CASSLYRVHEQYF. CDR3 nucleotides: TGTGCCAGCAGTTTATACAGGGTCCACGAGCAGTACTTC.

The chain uses TRBV28 and TRBJ2-7; a weak D match, TRBD1 (6 bases). Trimming shortened V by 4 bases and J by 3 bases, and 13 bases separated the two germline ends. The length of the CDR3 is 14 residues. CDR1 and CDR2 from the germline V gene are MDHEN and SYDVKM. As DNA, the CDR3 is TGTGCCAGCAGTTCCCCACTGGACAGCTACGAGCAGTACTTC. Protein: CASSSPLDSYEQYF.

The chain carries TRBV6-5 and TRBJ1-1, with 11 bases identical to TRBD1. There are 14 residues in the CDR3. J gave up 3 bases and V 7 bases, and 4 bases lay outside the gene matches. CDR1 MNHEY and CDR2 SVGAGI come from the germline V gene. CDR3 in DNA: TGTGCCAGCATTAGGGACAGGGGGTACACTGAAGCTTTCTTT. Protein product: CASIRDRGYTEAFF.

This chain joins TRBV25-1 and TRBJ2-5, with TRBD1 matching over 8 bases. Trimming cost V 2 bases and J 5 bases; bases outside gene matches: 7. From germline, CDR1 is MGHDK and CDR2 SYGVNS. The CDR3 is made up of 15 amino acids. CDR3 sequence: CASSEMSGGGETQYF. The CDR3 DNA reads TGTGCCAGCAGTGAAATGTCAGGGGGCGGGGAGACCCAGTACTTC.

The rearrangement links TRBV6-5 to TRBJ2-7, with TRBD1 as a possible D gene (6 bases). CDR1 is MNHEY, CDR2 SVGAGI, per germline. CDR3 length: 15 amino acids. With 6 bases removed from V and 0 bases from J, the gap between germline ends came to 15 bases. The CDR3 DNA is TGTGCCAGCAGCCCCGGGACATGGAGCTCCTACGAGCAGTACTTC. This codes for CASSPGTWSSYEQYF.

This chain uses TRBV6-5 with TRBJ1-5; 8 bases agree with TRBD1. Germline V gene lookup returns CDR1 MNHEY and CDR2 SVGAGI. V gave up 2 bases and J gave up 3 bases; unmatched junction bases: 3. The CDR3 is 15 amino acids. The CDR3 here is CASSYGTGNNQPQHF. As DNA, the CDR3 is TGTGCCAGCAGTTACGGGACAGGAAACAATCAGCCCCAGCATTTT.

This chain uses TRBV5-1 with TRBJ1-2; 12 bases map to TRBD1. J lost 8 bases, V lost 4 bases, and 12 bases had no gene match. Germline values: CDR1 SGHRS, CDR2 YFSETQ. This CDR3 comprises 16 residues. The CDR3 protein is CASSVSGGQGARGYTF. The CDR3 bases are TGCGCCAGCAGCGTCTCCGGGGGACAGGGGGCTAGGGGCTACACCTTC.